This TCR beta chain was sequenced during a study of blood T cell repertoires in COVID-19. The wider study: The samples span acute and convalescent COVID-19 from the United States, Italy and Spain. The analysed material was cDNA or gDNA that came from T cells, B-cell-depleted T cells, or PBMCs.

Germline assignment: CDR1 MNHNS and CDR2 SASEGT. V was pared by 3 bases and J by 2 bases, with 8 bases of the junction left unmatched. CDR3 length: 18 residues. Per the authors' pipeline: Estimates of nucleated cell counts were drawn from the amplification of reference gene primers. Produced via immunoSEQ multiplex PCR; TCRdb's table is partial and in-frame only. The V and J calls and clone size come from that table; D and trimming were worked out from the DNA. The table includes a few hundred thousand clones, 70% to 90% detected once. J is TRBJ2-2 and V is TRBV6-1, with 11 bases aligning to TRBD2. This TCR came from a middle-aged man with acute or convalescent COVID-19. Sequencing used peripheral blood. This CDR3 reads CASSEPSGRTFNTGELFF. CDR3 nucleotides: TGTGCCAGCAGTGAGCCTAGCGGGAGGACATTTAACACCGGGGAGCTGTTTTTT.